The 18 T cell receptor beta chains listed next were all sequenced from one sample in a study of blood T cell repertoires in COVID-19. Repertoires were generated with immunoSEQ multiplex PCR, while TCRdb's copy carries only in-frame clones and drops some. The sample has 45,000 to 65,000 clones; around 90% are singletons. The sequenced sample consisted of peripheral blood. The receptor source for this set is a human donor with acute or convalescent COVID-19. The donor label of this sample is uncertain.

J is TRBJ1-1 and V is TRBV7-2; TRBD1 might be the D (6 bases). This CDR3 region has 16 residues. V was shortened by 3 bases and J by 2 bases, with 16 bases between the two germline ends. The V gene's germline CDR1 is SGHTA and CDR2 FQGNSA. The CDR3 is CASSFRLRDTNTEAFF. The CDR3 DNA follows: TGTGCCAGCAGCTTTCGGCTCCGGGACACCAACACTGAAGCTTTCTTT.

This clone was seen a single time. The chain combines TRBV6-1 with TRBJ1-2, with 9 nucleotides matching TRBD1. The CDR3 contains 13 residues. The germline CDR1 and CDR2 sequences are MNHNS and SASEGT. The V segment lost 7 bases and the J segment 3 bases; nucleotides outside the gene matches: 3. Here the CDR3 reads CASIRDRDYGYTF. CDR3 nucleotide sequence: TGTGCCAGCATACGGGACAGGGACTATGGCTACACCTTC.

The chain is built from TRBV28 and TRBJ2-1, with 9 bases identical to TRBD1. From germline, CDR1 is MDHEN and CDR2 SYDVKM. V shed 8 bases and J 7 bases; nucleotides not matched to a gene: 9. The CDR3 consists of 14 residues. The CDR3 region is CASEGQGFGNEQFF. In DNA, the CDR3 is TGTGCCAGCGAGGGACAGGGTTTTGGGAATGAGCAGTTCTTC.

This clone was counted once. The rearrangement uses TRBV11-2 and TRBJ2-2; D is perhaps TRBD2 (5 bases). Trimming cost V 2 bases and J 5 bases, with 18 bases left between them. The CDR3 spans 17 residues. CDR1 and CDR2 (germline): SGHAT, FQNNGV. The CDR3 DNA reads TGTGCCAGCAGCTTACCAAGTCCCGGGGTCGGGACCGGGGAGCTGTTTTTT. Translated: CASSLPSPGVGTGELFF.

V usage is TRBV2 and J usage is TRBJ2-1; maybe TRBD2 (5 bases). Trimming took 1 base from V and 5 from J, leaving 15 bases between them. CDR1 is SNHLY and CDR2 is FYNNEI in the germline V gene. The CDR3 runs 16 residues. CDR3 coding DNA: TGTGCCAGCAGTGAAGTGAGGGCTAGCACGGACAATGAGCAGTTCTTC. It translates to CASSEVRASTDNEQFF. The whole variable domain, remainder taken from reference TRBV2 and TRBJ2-1, is EPEVTQTPSHQVTQMGQEVILRCVPISNHLYFYWYRQILGQKVEFLVSFYNNEISEKSEIFDDQFSVERPDGSNFTLKIRSTKLEDSAMYFCASSEVRASTDNEQFFGPGTRLTVL.

V gene TRBV20-1 combines with J gene TRBJ1-1; D gene unclear. Germline values: CDR1 DFQATT, CDR2 SNEGSKA (reference sequence). The V end was cut by 6 bases, the J end by 11 bases, with 13 bases between. The CDR3 contains 10 residues. CDR3 amino acids: CSAPGVFAFF. The CDR3 region has the DNA TGCAGTGCCCCCGGAGTGTTCGCTTTCTTT.

The rearrangement links TRBV29-1 to TRBJ1-4; D possibly corresponds to TRBD1 (6 bases). CDR1 is SQVTM and CDR2 is ANQGSEA in the germline V gene. This CDR3 region has 11 residues. Trimming shortened V by 7 bases and J by 8 bases, and 11 bases separated the two germline ends. DNA for the CDR3: TGCAGCGCCCAGGGGTGGGAAAAACTGTTTTTT. Protein sequence: CSAQGWEKLFF.

This chain uses TRBV5-1 with TRBJ1-1, with 9 bases aligning to TRBD1. CDR1 and CDR2 (germline): SGHRS, YFSETQ. The CDR3 consists of 14 residues. V shed 2 bases and J 3 bases; nucleotides not matched to a gene: 2. The CDR3 nucleotides are TGCGCCAGCAGCTTCCGGGACAGGGACACTGAAGCTTTCTTT. Protein sequence: CASSFRDRDTEAFF.

V and J are TRBV13 and TRBJ2-3, with TRBD1 as a possible D gene (6 bases). This CDR3 comprises 15 residues. CDR1 is PRHDT and CDR2 is FYEKMQ in the germline V gene (reference sequence). V lost 5 bases, J lost 4 bases, and 16 bases lay in between. CDR3 nucleotides: TGTGCCAGCAGCCTCACAGGGTTCGTAGCAGATACGCAGTATTTT. Translated, it gives CASSLTGFVADTQYF.

The chain combines TRBV5-6 with TRBJ2-1; 7 bases are shared with TRBD1. Germline trimming cut 4 bases from V and 4 bases from J; bases unmatched to any gene: 5. Germline V CDR1 and CDR2: SGHDT, YYEEEE. The CDR3 loop spans 14 amino acids. As DNA, the CDR3 is TGTGCCAGCAGCGCGACAGGGCCTTACAATGAGCAGTTCTTC. Protein sequence: CASSATGPYNEQFF.

The CDR3 DNA reads TGCGCCAGCAGCCCCTTACTCGCGGGTCCTGAAGCTTTCTTT. Translated: CASSPLLAGPEAFF. J is TRBJ1-1 and V is TRBV4-1, with D hard to call. The V gene lost 4 bases and the J gene lost 6 bases, with 15 bases spanning the gap. This CDR3 has 14 residues. The germline V gene has CDR1 MGHRA and CDR2 YSYEKL.

The rearrangement links TRBV20-1 to TRBJ2-1; D perhaps matches TRBD1 (5 bases). The CDR3 runs to 13 residues. Trimming removed 3 bases at V and 6 bases at J, with 12 bases between. The germline gives CDR1 DFQATT, CDR2 SNEGSKA (reference sequence). The DNA of the CDR3 is TGCAGTGCTAGTGGCAGGGCCCTCAATGAGCAGTTCTTC. It is translated as CSASGRALNEQFF.

This rearrangement joins TRBV27 to TRBJ1-5; possibly TRBD1 for D (5 bases). Trimming took 7 bases from V and 7 from J, leaving 23 bases between them. The CDR3 spans 16 residues. Germline CDR1 is MNHEY and CDR2 is SMNVEV (reference sequence). CDR3 in DNA: TGTGCCAGCACCTCGTCGGGGGAGGGTATAGGGCAGCCCCAGCATTTT. Its translation is CASTSSGEGIGQPQHF.

Only a few counts were recorded for this clone. The chain employs TRBV2 and TRBJ2-3, with TRBD2 matching over 11 bases. The V segment lost 6 bases and the J segment 13 bases; nucleotides outside the gene matches: 12. The CDR3 totals 14 residues. Per the germline V gene, CDR1 is SNHLY and CDR2 is FYNNEI. The CDR3 loop reads CASRTLAGGLSEYF. The CDR3 region has the DNA TGTGCCAGCAGGACCCTAGCGGGGGGCCTCTCGGAGTATTTT.

V is TRBV27 and J is TRBJ2-5; 9 bases are shared with TRBD1. The CDR3 spans 14 residues. Losses at the gene ends were 6 bases for V and 5 bases for J; bases not matched to a gene: 7. The germline V gene has CDR1 MNHEY and CDR2 SMNVEV (reference sequence). CDR3 sequence reads: CASSLQGARETQYF. The CDR3 DNA reads TGTGCCAGCAGCTTACAGGGGGCACGGGAGACCCAGTACTTC.

J is TRBJ1-5 and V is TRBV6-5; no clear D. V was clipped by 5 bases and J by 0 bases, with 5 bases between them. Germline CDR1 reads MNHEY; CDR2 reads SVGAGI. The length of the CDR3 is 13 residues. CDR3 region: CASSTDSNQPQHF. Written as DNA, the CDR3 is TGTGCCAGCAGTACAGATAGCAATCAGCCCCAGCATTTT.

The gene calls are TRBV7-8 and TRBJ1-6, with D maybe TRBD1 (6 bases). Germline V gene lookup returns CDR1 SGHVS and CDR2 FQNEAQ. V was shortened by 1 base and J by 0 bases, with 16 bases between the two germline ends. This CDR3 region has 19 residues. CDR3 loop: CASSLVYQGPSSYNSPLHF. The CDR3 nucleotides are TGTGCCAGCAGCTTAGTCTACCAGGGGCCAAGCTCCTATAATTCACCCCTCCACTTT.

In its sample, this clone was seen once. The chain employs TRBV29-1 and TRBJ2-3; D unresolved. CDR3 size: 12 residues. Trimming shortened V by 5 bases and J by 0 bases, and 6 bases separated the two germline ends. The V gene's germline CDR1 is SQVTM and CDR2 ANQGSEA. The CDR3 spells CSVLQSTDTQYF. In DNA form, the CDR3 reads TGCAGCGTTCTACAGAGCACAGATACGCAGTATTTT.